This TCR beta chain appears in the sequencing data of a study of blood T cell repertoires in COVID-19. Looking at the study overall: The samples span acute and convalescent COVID-19 from the United States, Italy and Spain. From T cells, B-cell-depleted T cells, or PBMCs came the material, which was cDNA or gDNA.

Original processing methods: By means of reference gene primer amplification, nucleated cell counts were estimated. The data were produced by immunoSEQ multiplex PCR, yet TCRdb's version contains in-frame clones alone and is incomplete. V and J calls and clone size are as listed in that table; D and trimming were resolved from the DNA. Among approximately 220,000 clones listed, about four fifths were seen once. Participant-given clinical history determined each cohort assignment. The receptor's source is a woman aged 40 to 50 who had been exposed to COVID-19. Material: PBMCs or T cells enriched from blood (not recorded which).

This CDR3 reads CASSPGQGYGYTF. CDR3 bases: TGTGCCAGCTCTCCGGGACAGGGATATGGCTACACCTTC. V is TRBV2 and J is TRBJ1-2, with 9 bases that match TRBD1. The CDR3 is 13 residues long. In germline, CDR1 is SNHLY, CDR2 FYNNEI. V lost 8 bases and J lost 5; bases outside the gene matches: 6.